The rows below give T cell receptor beta chains drawn from one sample of a study of cytomegalovirus exposure and HLA in healthy donors. Method: immunoSEQ multiplex PCR; TCRdb's copy keeps in-frame clones and lacks some. Among about 98,000 clones listed, under 85% were seen once. The sequenced material came from PBMCs. All receptors derive from a man younger than 30 in good health and CMV-seropositive. The CDR3 runs from the conserved cysteine through the conserved F or W. A D gene is named only where the DNA matches it firmly. Expanded clones are given a class, and other clones once, few, many or no size at all.

j_call clone_size v_call cdr3_length d_call cdr3_aa cdr3_nt
TRBJ2-3 . TRBV30 15 TRBD2 CAWSVRRGGQDTQYF TGTGCCTGGAGTGTACGGCGGGGGGGTCAAGATACGCAGTATTTT
TRBJ1-1 . TRBV5-1 15 . CASSLWTAPNTEAFF TGCGCCAGCAGCTTATGGACAGCCCCTAACACTGAAGCTTTCTTT
TRBJ1-6 . TRBV9 15 . CASSRGSSYNSPLHF TGTGCCAGCAGCCGGGGGAGCTCCTATAATTCACCCCTCCACTTT
TRBJ2-4 . TRBV28 14 . CASRARDRKNIQYF TGTGCCAGCAGAGCTAGAGACAGGAAAAACATTCAGTACTTC
TRBJ1-2 . TRBV2 15 TRBD1 CASRPTDRGMNGYTF TGTGCCAGCAGGCCCACGGACAGGGGGATGAATGGCTACACCTTC
TRBJ2-7 few TRBV28 12 . CASSLQGYEQYF TGTGCCAGCAGTTTACAGGGGTACGAGCAGTACTTC
TRBJ2-7 . TRBV9 16 TRBD1 CASSVDSGTGTYEQYF TGTGCCAGCAGCGTAGACTCTGGGACAGGAACCTACGAGCAGTACTTC
TRBJ2-5 few TRBV15 13 . CATSRQGGETQYF TGTGCCACCAGCAGGCAGGGTGGGGAGACCCAGTACTTC
TRBJ2-5 . TRBV19 15 TRBD2 CACARTSGTQETQYF TGTGCCTGTGCGAGGACTAGCGGCACACAAGAGACCCAGTACTTC
TRBJ1-6 . TRBV30 16 . CAWKLYRNMLNSPLHF TGTGCCTGGAAGTTGTACAGGAATATGTTAAATTCACCCCTCCACTTT
TRBJ2-3 once TRBV9 14 . CASVGGRATDTQYF TGTGCCAGCGTCGGTGGCAGGGCCACAGATACGCAGTATTTT
TRBJ2-7 . TRBV28 14 TRBD1 CASSLRTGGYEQYF TGTGCCAGCAGTTTGAGGACAGGGGGGTACGAGCAGTACTTC
TRBJ1-6 . TRBV5-1 17 . CASSLVADWAYNSPLHF TGCGCCAGCAGCTTGGTTGCGGATTGGGCCTATAATTCACCCCTCCACTTT
TRBJ2-1 . TRBV5-1 13 . CASSLAGSNEQFF TGCGCCAGCAGCTTGGCGGGGTCCAATGAGCAGTTCTTC
TRBJ2-7 . TRBV7-9 14 . CASSLDFSSYEQYF TGTGCCAGCAGCTTGGACTTCAGCTCCTACGAGCAGTACTTC
TRBJ2-1 . TRBV7-2 18 TRBD2 CASSLWLRSGGARNEQFF TGTGCCAGCAGCTTATGGCTTCGTAGCGGGGGGGCGAGGAATGAGCAGTTCTTC
TRBJ2-3 . TRBV6-4 15 TRBD1 CASSETGGSTDTQYF TGTGCCAGCAGTGAAACAGGGGGCTCCACAGATACGCAGTATTTT
TRBJ2-1 . TRBV2 13 . CASTRTAPIGQFF TGTGCCAGCACGAGGACAGCCCCAATTGGGCAGTTCTTC